This T cell receptor beta chain stems from a study of spatial heterogeneity in lung cancer (dated by TCRdb to between 2018 and 2021). About the study as a whole: Beta-chain transcripts were consistently detected in greater numbers than alpha-chain transcripts, which likely reflected higher beta-chain transcript abundance. In the raw uncorrected reads, each unique combination of TCR and UMI appeared more than ten times on average. In non-small cell lung cancer, the study quantitatively compared TCR alpha and beta repertoires across several tumor regions, matched nontumor lung, and blood. TCR repertoire features were related to nonsynonymous mutation counts determined by whole-exome sequencing of tumor tissue. Both alpha and beta chains were TCR-sequenced in roughly 200 tumor regions, around 65 matched nontumor lung samples and some 56 PBMC samples obtained at surgery. Study-wide conclusions, independent of this receptor: Additional single-cell paired TCR alpha and beta sequencing was considered necessary to confirm, at a functional level, the hypothesis that regional TCRs recognize regional mutations. Ubiquitous expanded tumor TCRs were detected in blood more often at tumor resection than at routine follow-up.

The CDR3 measures 15 amino acids from cysteine to phenylalanine. The read is trimmed to its CDR3 DNA, 45 bases read in frame from base 1. For this chain, trimming is 5 bases at the V end and 6 bases at the J end, and the number of junction bases without a gene match is 7. CDR1 and CDR2 are read off the germline V gene as SGHTA and FQGNSA. The library was obtained by 5' RACE. These reads were obtained on a NextSeq 500. To allow correction of PCR and sequencing errors, the TCR library protocol tagged every TCR cDNA molecule with a unique molecular identifier. In the source study's methods: Decombinator tools were used for TCR identification, UMI-based error correction and CDR3 extraction. TCRs above a frequency of 2 per 1,000, corresponding to the top 1% of the tumor frequency distribution, were defined as expanded. Renyi diversity was calculated using the R vegan package after each repertoire was subsampled 100 times to 5,000 TCRs. CDR3 similarity networks were built from amino acid triplet string-kernel similarity, with CDR3s being connected when pairwise similarity was above 0.82. The raw public data were reprocessed by TCRdb itself: fastp quality trimming at Q25, MiXCR clonotype calling, in-frame beta chains only. A single entry per CDR3 protein holds the most common genes and DNA from its merged rows. The V and J calls shown here were made by TCRdb, not taken from the authors' results. This sample lists about 13,000 distinct CDR3 sequences; 3.9% were detected once. The top ten clones comprise 45% of the sample.

The sample's time point label is to be understood as: sample taken at primary tumor resection. For TCR sequencing, whole RNA was extracted from tumor and nontumor lung tissue, or from cryopreserved PBMC samples, and no cell sorting was done. Samples were obtained from approximately 72 patients with early-stage, untreated non-small cell lung cancer from the lung TRACERx cohort. Patients were selected for TCR sequencing only if sufficient RNA was available from at least two tumor regions. This clonotype was detected many times. The antigen this receptor binds is unknown. The record has no base qualities; no much larger clone is one base away. The library was prepared for alpha chains; this beta chain is a stray read, so its frequency means little.

The sequencing here drew on PBMCs, taken at surgery. The chain links TRBV7-2 with TRBJ2-3, and TRBD2 matches 11 of the central bases. This TCR was recovered from a male donor with early-stage non-small cell lung cancer. This receptor carries the CDR3 CASSLPTSGMDTQYF. The DNA is as follows: TGTGCCAGCAGCCTACCGACTAGCGGGATGGATACGCAGTATTTT.